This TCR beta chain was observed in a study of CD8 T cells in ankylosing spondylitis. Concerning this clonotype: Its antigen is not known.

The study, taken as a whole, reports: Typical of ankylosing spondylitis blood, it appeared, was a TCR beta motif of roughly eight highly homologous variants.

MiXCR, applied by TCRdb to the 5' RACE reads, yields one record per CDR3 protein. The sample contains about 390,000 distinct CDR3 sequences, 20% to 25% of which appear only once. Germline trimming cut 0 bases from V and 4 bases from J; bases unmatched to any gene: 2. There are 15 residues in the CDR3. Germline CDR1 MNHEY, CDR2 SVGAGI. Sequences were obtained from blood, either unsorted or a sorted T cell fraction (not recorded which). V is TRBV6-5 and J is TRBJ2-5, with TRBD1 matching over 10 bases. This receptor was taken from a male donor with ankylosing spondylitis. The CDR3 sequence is CASSYSGQGPETQYF. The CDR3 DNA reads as TGTGCCAGCAGTTACTCGGGACAGGGGCCAGAGACCCAGTACTTC.